This is a list of T cell receptor beta chains from one sample in a study of cytomegalovirus exposure and HLA in healthy donors. The assay was immunoSEQ multiplex PCR, and TCRdb's table has in-frame clones only and misses some. The sample lists under 150,000 clones, more than 65% occurring once. Sequencing was carried out using PBMCs. The receptors come from a man aged 18 to 30 in good health and CMV-seronegative. The CDR3 runs from the conserved cysteine through the conserved F or W. The D gene is left open where the match is weak. Part of the rows lack a size; the others show once, few, many or a class for expanded clones.

V	J	size	length	D	CDR3	DNA
TRBV6-5	TRBJ1-5	NA	15	NA	CASSQPTGSNQPQHF	TGTGCCAGCAGTCAACCGACAGGAAGCAATCAGCCCCAGCATTTT
TRBV11-2	TRBJ1-1	NA	13	NA	CASSADLRGEAFF	TGTGCCAGCAGCGCAGATTTGCGGGGGGAAGCTTTCTTT
TRBV4-3	TRBJ2-7	NA	14	TRBD1	CASSQDRGPYEQYF	TGCGCCAGCAGCCAGGACAGGGGCCCCTACGAGCAGTACTTC
TRBV19	TRBJ2-3	few	16	TRBD2	CASGPLGGGAGDTQYF	TGTGCCAGTGGCCCCCTGGGCGGGGGGGCAGGAGATACGCAGTATTTT
TRBV7-2	TRBJ1-2	few	11	NA	CASSLIRGYTF	TGTGCCAGCAGCTTAATCCGGGGCTACACCTTC
TRBV7-9	TRBJ1-6	NA	13	TRBD1	CASSGTVNSPLHF	TGTGCCAGCAGCGGGACAGTGAACTCACCCCTCCACTTT
TRBV2	TRBJ2-1	NA	12	NA	CASRDSYNEQFF	TGTGCCAGCAGGGACAGCTACAATGAGCAGTTCTTC
TRBV6-5	TRBJ1-2	NA	15	TRBD1	CASSYLGQGNYGYTF	TGTGCCAGCAGTTACCTGGGACAGGGTAACTATGGCTACACCTTC
TRBV2	TRBJ2-5	NA	13	TRBD2	CASGTSMAETQYF	TGTGCCAGCGGGACTAGCATGGCAGAGACCCAGTACTTC
TRBV4-2	TRBJ1-1	NA	14	NA	CASSQEVSSVEAFF	TGTGCCAGCAGCCAAGAGGTCTCATCGGTTGAAGCTTTCTTT
TRBV5-1	TRBJ1-2	NA	12	TRBD1	CASSYDRVGYTF	TGCGCCAGCAGCTACGACAGGGTCGGCTACACCTTC
TRBV7-9	TRBJ2-7	NA	12	TRBD1	CSSSWDRGEQYF	TGTTCCAGCAGCTGGGACAGGGGTGAGCAGTACTTC
TRBV2	TRBJ2-7	few	14	TRBD1	CASSRDREYYEQYF	TGTGCCAGCAGCCGGGACAGAGAATACTACGAGCAGTACTTC
TRBV7-2	TRBJ1-6	NA	15	TRBD1	CASSLTGGDNSPLHF	TGTGCCAGCAGCTTAACAGGGGGCGATAATTCACCCCTCCACTTT
TRBV2	TRBJ2-2	NA	14	NA	CASSGRLPPRELFF	TGTGCCAGCAGTGGGCGACTTCCCCCCCGGGAGCTGTTTTTT
TRBV27	TRBJ1-1	NA	15	NA	CASSATQVGNTEAFF	TGTGCCAGCAGTGCAACACAGGTTGGGAACACTGAAGCTTTCTTT
TRBV5-1	TRBJ2-3	NA	16	TRBD2	CASRQRTSGGSDTQYF	TGCGCCAGCAGACAGCGGACTAGCGGGGGCTCAGATACGCAGTATTTT
TRBV2	TRBJ2-3	NA	18	TRBD2	CASSGLAGDNPNTDTQYF	TGTGCCAGCAGTGGACTAGCGGGGGACAACCCTAACACAGATACGCAGTATTTT
TRBV6-1	TRBJ2-7	NA	15	NA	CASSEEGLLFYEQYF	TGTGCCAGCAGTGAGGAGGGGCTACTCTTCTACGAGCAGTACTTC
TRBV27	TRBJ2-2	NA	17	TRBD2	CASSYLAGGLGTGELFF	TGTGCCAGCAGTTACCTAGCGGGGGGGCTAGGAACCGGGGAGCTGTTTTTT
TRBV6-5	TRBJ2-7	NA	15	TRBD1	CASNPGGQGGYEQYF	TGTGCCAGCAACCCCGGGGGACAGGGAGGCTACGAGCAGTACTTC
TRBV11-2	TRBJ2-7	NA	13	TRBD1	CASSRDRGREQYF	TGTGCCAGCAGCCGGGACAGGGGGCGAGAGCAGTACTTC
TRBV2	TRBJ1-6	NA	14	NA	CASRIGRGNSPLHF	TGTGCCAGCAGAATCGGCAGGGGAAATTCACCCCTCCACTTT
TRBV5-6	TRBJ1-1	NA	15	TRBD1	CASSWGDRGNTEAFF	TGTGCCAGCAGTTGGGGGGACAGGGGGAACACTGAAGCTTTCTTT
TRBV5-1	TRBJ2-2	NA	16	TRBD2	CASSLELAGSVGELFF	TGCGCCAGCAGCTTGGAACTAGCGGGGTCCGTCGGGGAGCTGTTTTTT
TRBV27	TRBJ1-1	NA	16	TRBD1	CASSLGPRTGHTEAFF	TGTGCCAGCAGTTTGGGACCTCGGACAGGACACACTGAAGCTTTCTTT
TRBV2	TRBJ2-7	NA	12	NA	CASSGPVYEQYF	TGTGCCAGCAGTGGTCCGGTGTACGAGCAGTACTTC
TRBV11-3	TRBJ2-2	NA	16	NA	CASSRSGSGVTGELFF	TGTGCCAGCAGCAGATCCGGGTCCGGGGTAACCGGGGAGCTGTTTTTT
TRBV5-6	TRBJ1-5	NA	12	NA	CASSLAGQPQHF	TGTGCCAGCAGCTTGGCGGGTCAGCCCCAGCATTTT
TRBV7-8	TRBJ1-2	NA	16	TRBD1	CASSLSGDRSNYGYTF	TGTGCCAGCAGCTTATCGGGGGACAGGAGTAACTATGGCTACACCTTC
TRBV12-5	TRBJ2-6	NA	17	NA	CASGLEVGGTGANVLTF	TGTGCTAGTGGTTTGGAGGTTGGGGGGACTGGGGCCAACGTCCTGACTTTC
TRBV4-2	TRBJ1-1	NA	16	NA	CASSLQTVLGIAEAFF	TGTGCCAGCAGCCTCCAGACAGTGCTGGGAATAGCTGAAGCTTTCTTT
TRBV10-3	TRBJ1-6	NA	14	NA	CAISVEGLNSPLHF	TGTGCCATCAGTGTGGAGGGGTTAAATTCACCCCTCCACTTT
TRBV20-1	TRBJ1-2	NA	11	TRBD1	CSAPQDRTYTF	TGCAGTGCTCCGCAGGACAGGACATACACCTTC
TRBV27	TRBJ1-5	few	15	NA	CASRSGGGRNQPQHF	TGTGCCAGCAGGTCGGGAGGAGGTCGCAATCAGCCCCAGCATTTT
TRBV4-1	TRBJ2-7	NA	13	NA	CASSSPSSYEQYF	TGCGCCAGCAGCTCCCCCTCATCCTACGAGCAGTACTTC
TRBV9	TRBJ2-3	NA	16	NA	CASSVDLRGYTDTQYF	TGTGCCAGCAGCGTAGATCTGCGGGGCTACACAGATACGCAGTATTTT
TRBV5-6	TRBJ1-1	large	12	NA	CASSLRGNEAFF	TGTGCCAGCAGCTTAAGGGGCAATGAAGCTTTCTTT
TRBV29-1	TRBJ2-3	NA	15	NA	CSVTSPQDSTDTQYF	TGCAGCGTTACCTCGCCCCAGGATTCCACAGATACGCAGTATTTT
TRBV19	TRBJ2-5	NA	15	NA	CASSIDTGSGETQYF	TGTGCCAGTAGTATAGATACCGGGTCCGGAGAGACCCAGTACTTC
TRBV4-1	TRBJ2-7	few	18	TRBD2	CASSQSGLAGALIHEQYF	TGCGCCAGCAGCCAGTCGGGACTAGCGGGGGCCCTTATTCACGAGCAGTACTTC
TRBV19	TRBJ2-7	NA	16	NA	CASSIMGLSPSYEQYF	TGTGCCAGTAGTATAATGGGACTTAGTCCCTCCTACGAGCAGTACTTC
TRBV2	TRBJ1-1	NA	13	TRBD1	CASRHQGGTEAFF	TGTGCCAGCAGACACCAGGGGGGCACTGAAGCTTTCTTT
TRBV11-2	TRBJ2-7	NA	12	TRBD2	CASSWGGDEQYF	TGTGCCAGCAGCTGGGGGGGGGACGAGCAGTACTTC
TRBV19	TRBJ2-7	few	14	TRBD1	CASSPRTGGYEQYF	TGTGCCAGTAGTCCCCGGACAGGGGGCTACGAGCAGTACTTC
TRBV2	TRBJ1-1	NA	15	NA	CASSEKGQGNTEAFF	TGTGCCAGCAGTGAAAAGGGGCAGGGGAACACTGAAGCTTTCTTT
TRBV6-5	TRBJ1-1	NA	14	TRBD1	CASRTDRVNTEAFF	TGTGCCAGCAGGACCGACAGGGTGAACACTGAAGCTTTCTTT
TRBV14	TRBJ1-2	NA	14	NA	CASSHREPPLGYTF	TGTGCCAGCAGCCACAGGGAACCCCCCCTTGGCTACACCTTC